This TCR beta chain was obtained from a study of T cell responses to AZD1222 COVID-19 vaccine. The study's findings and limits: Unmutated variant regions are reportedly targeted by nearly half of spike-specific TCRs.

Germline values: CDR1 MNHEY, CDR2 SVGAGI. This CDR3 contains 12 residues. The junction had 2 bases not matched to a gene; V was cut back by 6 bases and J by 4 bases. In regard to this clone: Its specificity is not known.

Assay: immunoSEQ multiplex PCR; the TCRdb copy retains only in-frame clones and omits some. The data contain about 160,000 clones, approximately 91% of them singletons. This clonotype was obtained from an adult in good health. V gene TRBV6-5 combines with J gene TRBJ2-7; 8 bases line up with TRBD1. The sequences come from peripheral blood, collected on day 0 of AZD1222 vaccination. The DNA of the CDR3 is TGTGCCAGCAGCCGGGACAGGTACGAGCAGTACTTC. Translated: CASSRDRYEQYF.